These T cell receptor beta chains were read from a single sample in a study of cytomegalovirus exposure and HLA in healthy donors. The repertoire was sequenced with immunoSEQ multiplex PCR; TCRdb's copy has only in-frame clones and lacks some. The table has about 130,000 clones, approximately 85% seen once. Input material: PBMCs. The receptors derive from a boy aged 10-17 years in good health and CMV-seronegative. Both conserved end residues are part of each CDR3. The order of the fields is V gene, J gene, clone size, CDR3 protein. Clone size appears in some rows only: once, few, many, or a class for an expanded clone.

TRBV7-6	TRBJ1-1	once	CASSSAGYTEAFF
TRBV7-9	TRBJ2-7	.	CASSVTSGSMSEQYF
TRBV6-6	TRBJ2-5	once	CASSYASGTGTETQYF
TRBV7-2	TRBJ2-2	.	CASSLAGGRFTGELFF
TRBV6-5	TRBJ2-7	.	CASSYYRNYEQYF
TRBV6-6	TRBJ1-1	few	CASTGQGATEAFF
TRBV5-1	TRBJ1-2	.	CASSPRTGSDGYTF
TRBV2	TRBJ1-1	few	CASSGVDEAFF
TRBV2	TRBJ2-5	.	CASSEWAYQETQYF
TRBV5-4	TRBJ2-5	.	CASSVGLPITPKETQYF
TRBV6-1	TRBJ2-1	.	CASRNTGDNEQFF
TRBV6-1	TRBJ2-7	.	CASTEGVWYEQYF
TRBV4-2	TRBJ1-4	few	CASSQDLTREGEKLFF
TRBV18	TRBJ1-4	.	CASSPIQGADEKLFF
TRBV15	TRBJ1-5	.	CATSRDGGIGFGQPQHF
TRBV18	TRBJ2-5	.	CASSPSLETQYF
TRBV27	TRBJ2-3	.	CASSLRSGSFTDTQYF
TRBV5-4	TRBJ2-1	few	CASNAAGTTTNEQFF
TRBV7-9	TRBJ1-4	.	CASSPRAATNEKLFF
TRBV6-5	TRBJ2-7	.	CASSRQGTSYEQYF
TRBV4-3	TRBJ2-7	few	CASSQVQGGIYEQYF
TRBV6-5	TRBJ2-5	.	CASKELESYQETQYF
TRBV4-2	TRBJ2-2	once	CASSQRGLGAAGGELFF
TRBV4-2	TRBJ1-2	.	CASSQDLKRQGYYGYTF
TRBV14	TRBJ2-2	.	CASSQGWPGELLSGELFF
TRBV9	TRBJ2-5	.	CASSVAMEGNGETQYF
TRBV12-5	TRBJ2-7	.	CASGPGYEQYF
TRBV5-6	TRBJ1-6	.	CASSSGTGNSPLHF
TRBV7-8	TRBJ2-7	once	CASSPPYVRTGANEQYF
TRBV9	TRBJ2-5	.	CASAGTVQETQYF
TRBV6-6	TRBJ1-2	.	CASSYSTEDGYTF
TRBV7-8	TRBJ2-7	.	CASSSGTGYEQYF
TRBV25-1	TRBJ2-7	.	CASSGLGLSSYEQYF
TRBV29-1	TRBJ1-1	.	CSAKQGRSFAEAFF
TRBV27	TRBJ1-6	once	CASSFSGQGRVPLHF
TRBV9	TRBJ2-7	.	CASSVGGTSVTYEQYF
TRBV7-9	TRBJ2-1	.	CASSLAVRGEQFF
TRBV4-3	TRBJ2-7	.	CASSPSAQLASWNEQYF
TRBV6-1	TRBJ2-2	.	CATMGGAPGELFF
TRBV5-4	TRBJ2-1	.	CASSLYLGQEQFF
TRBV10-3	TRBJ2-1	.	CAINGLDTSEQFF
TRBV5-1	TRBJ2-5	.	CASSLGLQQETQYF
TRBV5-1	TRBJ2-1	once	CASTAVAGGPNEQFF
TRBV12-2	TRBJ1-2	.	CASRFGTLNGYTF
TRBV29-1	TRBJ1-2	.	CSVRTGRDNYGYTF
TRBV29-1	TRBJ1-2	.	CSGRPTGGDGYTF
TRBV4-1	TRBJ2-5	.	CASSQERGGQETQYF
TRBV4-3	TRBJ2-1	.	CASSQEVHLNEQFF
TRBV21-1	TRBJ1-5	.	CASRWERGKSGQPQHF
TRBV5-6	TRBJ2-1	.	CASSLALAQLYNEQFF
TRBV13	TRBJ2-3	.	CASSFLTSGDTQYF
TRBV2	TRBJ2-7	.	CASSSLGGGTYEQYF
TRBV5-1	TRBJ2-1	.	CASSSSTGGTNNEQFF
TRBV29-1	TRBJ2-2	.	CSVGQGANTGELFF
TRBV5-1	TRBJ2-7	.	CASSLTGGTYEQYF